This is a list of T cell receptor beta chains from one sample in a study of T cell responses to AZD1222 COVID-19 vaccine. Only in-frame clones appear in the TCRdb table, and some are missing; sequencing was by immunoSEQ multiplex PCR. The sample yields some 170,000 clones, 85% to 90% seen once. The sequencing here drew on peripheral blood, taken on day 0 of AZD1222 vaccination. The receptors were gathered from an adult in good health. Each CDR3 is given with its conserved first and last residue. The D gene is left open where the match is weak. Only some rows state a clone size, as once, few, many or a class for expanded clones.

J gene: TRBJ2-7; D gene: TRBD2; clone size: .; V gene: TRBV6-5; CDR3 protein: CASIPLAVPYEQYF; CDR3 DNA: TGTGCCAGCATCCCACTAGCGGTGCCTTACGAGCAGTACTTC
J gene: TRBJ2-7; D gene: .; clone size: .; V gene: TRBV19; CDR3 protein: CASSWSFGEQYF; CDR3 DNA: TGTGCCAGTAGTTGGTCGTTTGGGGAGCAGTACTTC
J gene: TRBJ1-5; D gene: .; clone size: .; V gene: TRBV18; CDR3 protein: CASSPQEGSNQPQHF; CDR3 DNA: TGTGCCAGCTCACCGCAGGAGGGGAGCAATCAGCCCCAGCATTTT
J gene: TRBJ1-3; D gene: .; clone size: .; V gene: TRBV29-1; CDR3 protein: CSAARDGGNTIYF; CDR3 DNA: TGCAGCGCTGCACGAGATGGAGGAAACACCATATATTTT
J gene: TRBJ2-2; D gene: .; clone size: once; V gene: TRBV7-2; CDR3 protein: CASSSSRLVARRELFF; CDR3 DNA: TGTGCCAGCAGCTCGTCCCGGCTAGTGGCCCGGAGGGAGCTGTTTTTT
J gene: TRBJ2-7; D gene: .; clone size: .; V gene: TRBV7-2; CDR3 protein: CASSLGRPYEQYF; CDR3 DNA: TGTGCCAGCAGCTTAGGGCGACCATACGAGCAGTACTTC
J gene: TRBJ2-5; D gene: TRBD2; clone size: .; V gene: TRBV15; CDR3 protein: CATSSRLAGNQETQYF; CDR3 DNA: TGTGCCACCAGCAGCAGACTAGCGGGTAACCAAGAGACCCAGTACTTC
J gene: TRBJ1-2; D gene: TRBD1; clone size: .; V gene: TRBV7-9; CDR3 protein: CASSLGDGTGYYGYTF; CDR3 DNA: TGTGCCAGCAGCTTAGGAGACGGGACAGGGTACTATGGCTACACCTTC
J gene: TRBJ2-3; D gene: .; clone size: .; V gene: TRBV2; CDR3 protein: CASTLGGSGTDTQYF; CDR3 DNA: TGTGCCAGCACCCTAGGGGGGTCAGGCACAGATACGCAGTATTTT
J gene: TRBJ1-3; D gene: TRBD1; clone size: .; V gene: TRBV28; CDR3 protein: CASSSGQGYRNTIYF; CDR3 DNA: TGTGCCAGCAGTTCGGGACAGGGGTATAGAAACACCATATATTTT
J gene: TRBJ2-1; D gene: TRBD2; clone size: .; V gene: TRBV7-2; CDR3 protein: CASKLAGEYNEQFF; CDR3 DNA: TGTGCCAGCAAGCTAGCGGGAGAGTACAATGAGCAGTTCTTC
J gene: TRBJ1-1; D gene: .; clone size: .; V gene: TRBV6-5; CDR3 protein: CASRLQKTTEAFF; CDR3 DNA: TGTGCCAGCCGACTTCAAAAGACCACTGAAGCTTTCTTT
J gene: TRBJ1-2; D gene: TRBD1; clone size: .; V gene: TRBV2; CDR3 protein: CASSSGQGVGYTF; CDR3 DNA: TGTGCCAGCAGTTCCGGACAGGGAGTCGGCTACACCTTC
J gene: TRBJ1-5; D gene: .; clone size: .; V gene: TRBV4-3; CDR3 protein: CASSQGRDPTSQHF; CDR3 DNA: TGCGCCAGCAGCCAGGGCCGGGACCCCACCTCCCAGCATTTT
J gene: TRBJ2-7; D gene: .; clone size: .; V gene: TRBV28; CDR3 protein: CASSLYRYEQYF; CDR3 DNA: TGTGCCAGCAGTTTGTATCGCTACGAGCAGTACTTC
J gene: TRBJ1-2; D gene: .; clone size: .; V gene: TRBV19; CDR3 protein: CASTAGGGLAYGYTF; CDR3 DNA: TGTGCCAGTACAGCCGGGGGGGGTTTGGCCTATGGCTACACCTTC
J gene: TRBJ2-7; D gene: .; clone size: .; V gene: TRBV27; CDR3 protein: CASSYAEGYEQYF; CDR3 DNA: TGTGCCAGCAGCTACGCCGAGGGCTACGAGCAGTACTTC
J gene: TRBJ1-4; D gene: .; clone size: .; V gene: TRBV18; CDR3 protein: CASSPQGTTNEKLFF; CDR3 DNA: TGTGCCAGCTCACCCCAGGGAACAACTAATGAAAAACTGTTTTTT
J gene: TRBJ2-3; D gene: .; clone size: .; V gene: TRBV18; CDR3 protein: CASSFSTPTRPDTQYF; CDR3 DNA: TGTGCCAGCTCATTCTCCACACCGACTAGACCGGATACGCAGTATTTT
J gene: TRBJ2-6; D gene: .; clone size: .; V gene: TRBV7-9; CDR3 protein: CASSPWGRGSGANVLTF; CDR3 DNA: TGTGCCAGCAGCCCGTGGGGCAGGGGCTCTGGGGCCAACGTCCTGACTTTC
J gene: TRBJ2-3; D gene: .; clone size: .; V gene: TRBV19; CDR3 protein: CASSMFLRDTQYF; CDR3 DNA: TGTGCCAGTAGTATGTTCCTGCGGGATACGCAGTATTTT
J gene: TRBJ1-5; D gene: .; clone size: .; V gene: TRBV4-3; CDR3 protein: CASSQEIGQPQHF; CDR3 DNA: TGCGCCAGCAGCCAAGAGATCGGTCAGCCCCAGCATTTT
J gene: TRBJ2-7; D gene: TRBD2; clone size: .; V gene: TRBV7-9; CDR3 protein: CASSSLKKAGGGYEQYF; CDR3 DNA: TGTGCCAGCAGCTCCCTCAAAAAAGCGGGAGGTGGGTACGAGCAGTACTTC
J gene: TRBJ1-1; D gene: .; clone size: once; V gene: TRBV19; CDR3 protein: CASKPPGAGNTEAFF; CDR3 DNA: TGTGCCAGTAAACCTCCAGGGGCAGGAAACACTGAAGCTTTCTTT
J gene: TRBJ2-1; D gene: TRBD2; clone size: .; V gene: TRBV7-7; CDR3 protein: CASSLTAGGSNEQFF; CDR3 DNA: TGTGCCAGCAGCTTAACAGCGGGGGGGTCCAATGAGCAGTTCTTC
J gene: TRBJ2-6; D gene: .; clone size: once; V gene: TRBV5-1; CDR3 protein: CASRPLNSGANVLTF; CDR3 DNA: TGCGCCAGCAGACCACTAAACTCTGGGGCCAACGTCCTGACTTTC
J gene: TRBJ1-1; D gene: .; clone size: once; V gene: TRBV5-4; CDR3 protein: CASRPDPMNTEAFF; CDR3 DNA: TGTGCCAGCAGGCCCGACCCCATGAACACTGAAGCTTTCTTT
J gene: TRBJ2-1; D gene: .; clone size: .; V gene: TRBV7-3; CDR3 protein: CASSLSNRLAEQFF; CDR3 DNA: TGTGCCAGCAGCTTAAGTAATAGGCTGGCTGAGCAGTTCTTC
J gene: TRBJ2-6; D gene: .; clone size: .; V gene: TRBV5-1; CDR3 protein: CASTLATRATGANVLTF; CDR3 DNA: TGCGCCAGCACGTTAGCGACACGAGCAACGGGGGCCAACGTCCTGACTTTC
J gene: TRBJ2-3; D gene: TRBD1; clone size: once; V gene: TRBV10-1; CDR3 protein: CASSDRDRLDTQYF; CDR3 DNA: TGCGCCAGCAGTGACCGGGACAGACTAGATACGCAGTATTTT
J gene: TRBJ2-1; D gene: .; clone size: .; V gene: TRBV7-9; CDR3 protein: CASSSGSGQYNEQFF; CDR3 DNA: TGTGCCAGCAGCTCCGGTAGCGGCCAATACAATGAGCAGTTCTTC
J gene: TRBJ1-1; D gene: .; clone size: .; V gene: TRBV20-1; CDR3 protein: CSGSRVTEAFF; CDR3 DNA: TGCAGTGGGAGTCGCGTTACTGAAGCTTTCTTT
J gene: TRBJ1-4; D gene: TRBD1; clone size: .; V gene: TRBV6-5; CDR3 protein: CASAVTGGMDEKLFF; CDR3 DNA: TGTGCCAGCGCGGTGACAGGGGGTATGGATGAAAAACTGTTTTTT
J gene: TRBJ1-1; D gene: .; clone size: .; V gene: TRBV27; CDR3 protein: CASSWYEGAVAFF; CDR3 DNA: TGTGCCAGCAGTTGGTATGAAGGGGCTGTTGCTTTCTTT
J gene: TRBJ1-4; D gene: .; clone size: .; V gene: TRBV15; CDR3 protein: CATSEDGATNEKLFF; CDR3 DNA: TGTGCCACCAGCGAGGACGGAGCCACTAATGAAAAACTGTTTTTT
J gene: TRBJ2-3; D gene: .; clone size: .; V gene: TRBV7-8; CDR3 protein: CASSSPGQLVNVPAHTQYF; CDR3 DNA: TGTGCCAGCAGCTCCCCTGGCCAATTAGTAAACGTTCCGGCCCATACGCAGTATTTT
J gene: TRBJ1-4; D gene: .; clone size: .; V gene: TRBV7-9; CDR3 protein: CASSLGNINEKLFF; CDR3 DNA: TGTGCCAGCAGCTTAGGGAACATAAATGAAAAACTGTTTTTT
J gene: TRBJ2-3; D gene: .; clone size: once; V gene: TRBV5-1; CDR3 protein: CASSLGYTDTQYF; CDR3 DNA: TGCGCCAGCAGCCTCGGTTACACAGATACGCAGTATTTT
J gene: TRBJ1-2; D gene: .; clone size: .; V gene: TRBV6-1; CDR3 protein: CASSETAIWGYTF; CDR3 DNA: TGTGCCAGCAGTGAAACCGCCATTTGGGGCTACACCTTC
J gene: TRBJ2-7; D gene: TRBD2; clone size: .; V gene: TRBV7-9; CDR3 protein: CASSLAQTSGSYEQYF; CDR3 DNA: TGTGCCAGCAGCTTAGCGCAGACTAGCGGGAGCTACGAGCAGTACTTC
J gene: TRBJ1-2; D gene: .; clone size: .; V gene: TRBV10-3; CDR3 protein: CAISGEENYGYTF; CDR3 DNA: TGTGCCATCAGTGGAGAGGAGAACTATGGCTACACCTTC
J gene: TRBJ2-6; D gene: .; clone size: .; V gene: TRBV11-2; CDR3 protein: CASSLDGTVSGSSGANVLTF; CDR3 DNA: TGTGCCAGCAGCTTAGACGGGACAGTCAGCGGGTCCTCTGGGGCCAACGTCCTGACTTTC
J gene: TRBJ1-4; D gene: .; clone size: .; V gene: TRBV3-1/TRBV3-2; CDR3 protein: CASSPGASTNEKLFF; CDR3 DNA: TGTGCCAGCAGCCCAGGGGCGTCGACTAATGAAAAACTGTTTTTT
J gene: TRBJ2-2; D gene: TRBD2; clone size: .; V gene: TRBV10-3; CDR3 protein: CAIKGSGGVNTGELFF; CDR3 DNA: TGTGCCATCAAAGGTAGCGGGGGGGTGAACACCGGGGAGCTGTTTTTT
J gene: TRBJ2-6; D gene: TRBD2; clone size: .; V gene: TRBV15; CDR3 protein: CATSREGGVSSGANVLTF; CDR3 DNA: TGTGCCACCAGCAGAGAGGGAGGGGTCAGCTCTGGGGCCAACGTCCTGACTTTC
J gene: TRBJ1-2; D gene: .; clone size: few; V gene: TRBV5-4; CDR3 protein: CASSLGGGKGYTF; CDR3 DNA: TGTGCCAGCAGCTTGGGCGGGGGAAAGGGCTACACCTTC
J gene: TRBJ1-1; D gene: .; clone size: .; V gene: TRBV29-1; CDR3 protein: CSVTPYTEAFF; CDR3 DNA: TGCAGCGTGACCCCTTACACTGAAGCTTTCTTT
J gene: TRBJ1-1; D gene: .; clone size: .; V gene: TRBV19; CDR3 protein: CASSNALMNTEAFF; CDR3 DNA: TGTGCCAGTAGTAATGCCCTAATGAACACTGAAGCTTTCTTT
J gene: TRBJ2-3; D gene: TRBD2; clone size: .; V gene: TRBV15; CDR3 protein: CATTLAGSSTDTQYF; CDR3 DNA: TGTGCCACCACCTTAGCGGGTTCTAGCACAGATACGCAGTATTTT
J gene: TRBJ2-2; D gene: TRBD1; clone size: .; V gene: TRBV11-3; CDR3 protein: CASSRGGQFTGELFF; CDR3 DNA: TGTGCCAGCAGCCGAGGGGGACAGTTCACCGGGGAGCTGTTTTTT
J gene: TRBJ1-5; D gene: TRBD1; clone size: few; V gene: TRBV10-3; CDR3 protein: CAISDRDRGVGQPQHF; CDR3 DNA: TGTGCCATCAGTGACCGGGACAGGGGGGTAGGTCAGCCCCAGCATTTT
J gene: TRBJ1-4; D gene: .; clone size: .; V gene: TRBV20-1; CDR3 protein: CSASQGINEKLFF; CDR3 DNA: TGCAGTGCTAGTCAGGGGATTAATGAAAAACTGTTTTTT
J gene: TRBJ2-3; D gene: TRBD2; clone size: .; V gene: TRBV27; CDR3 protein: CATANLAGFTDTQYF; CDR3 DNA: TGTGCCACCGCAAACCTAGCGGGATTCACAGATACGCAGTATTTT
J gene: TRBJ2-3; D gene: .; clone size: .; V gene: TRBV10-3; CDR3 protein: CAISESGREQYF; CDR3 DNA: TGTGCCATCAGTGAGTCGGGGCGGGAGCAGTATTTT
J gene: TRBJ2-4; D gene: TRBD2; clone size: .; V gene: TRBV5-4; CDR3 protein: CASSPGLAGGENIQYF; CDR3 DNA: TGTGCCAGCAGCCCCGGACTAGCGGGGGGCGAAAACATTCAGTACTTC
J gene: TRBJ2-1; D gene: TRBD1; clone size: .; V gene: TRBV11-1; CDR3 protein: CASSSRQGAVNEQFF; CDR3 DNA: TGTGCCAGCAGCTCCAGACAGGGGGCTGTCAATGAGCAGTTCTTC
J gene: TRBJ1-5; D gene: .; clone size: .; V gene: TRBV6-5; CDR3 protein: CASSRDHTNQPQHF; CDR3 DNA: TGTGCCAGCAGTCGGGACCATACCAATCAGCCCCAGCATTTT
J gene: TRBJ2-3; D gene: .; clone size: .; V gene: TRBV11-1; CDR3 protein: CASSLAPLATDTQYF; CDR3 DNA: TGTGCCAGCAGTTTGGCTCCTCTAGCGACAGATACGCAGTATTTT
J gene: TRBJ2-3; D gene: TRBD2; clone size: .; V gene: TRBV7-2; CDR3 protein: CASSSARLAGDTDTQYF; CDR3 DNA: TGTGCCAGCAGCTCAGCTAGGCTTGCGGGAGACACAGATACGCAGTATTTT
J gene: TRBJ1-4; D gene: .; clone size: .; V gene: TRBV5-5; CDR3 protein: CASSLGVNEKLFF; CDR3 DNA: TGTGCCAGCAGCTTAGGCGTTAATGAAAAACTGTTTTTT